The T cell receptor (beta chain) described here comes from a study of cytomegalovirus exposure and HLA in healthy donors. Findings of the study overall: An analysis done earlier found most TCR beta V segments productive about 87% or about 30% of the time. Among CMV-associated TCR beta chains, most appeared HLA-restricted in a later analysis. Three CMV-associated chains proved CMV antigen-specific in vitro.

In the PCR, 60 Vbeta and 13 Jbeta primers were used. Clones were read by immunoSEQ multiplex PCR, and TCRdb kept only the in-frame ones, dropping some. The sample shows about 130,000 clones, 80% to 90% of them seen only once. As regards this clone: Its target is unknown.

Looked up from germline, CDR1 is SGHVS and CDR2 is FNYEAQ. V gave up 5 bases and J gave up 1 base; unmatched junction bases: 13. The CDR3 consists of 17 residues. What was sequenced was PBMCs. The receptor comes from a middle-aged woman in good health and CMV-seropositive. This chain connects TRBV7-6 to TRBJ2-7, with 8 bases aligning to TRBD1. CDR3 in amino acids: CASSRAGGARISYEQYF. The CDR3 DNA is TGTGCCAGCAGCCGAGCAGGGGGCGCGCGGATTTCCTACGAGCAGTACTTC.